These 5 T cell receptor beta chains originate from one sample sequenced in a study of Tregs in tolerant kidney transplant recipients. Method: immunoSEQ multiplex PCR; TCRdb's copy keeps in-frame clones and lacks some. Of 50,000 or so clones in the sample, roughly 89% were seen once. Related graft donors supplied nonmyeloablative bone marrow transplants, and mixed chimerism was transient. The sequencing here drew on CD8+ T cells from blood (PBMCs), taken 12 months after the transplant. Every receptor here comes from a human patient who received a combined kidney and bone marrow transplant. These T cells may partly come from the graft donor.

The chain employs TRBV7-8 and TRBJ1-2; 7 positions match TRBD1. With V trimmed by 2 bases and J by 4 bases, 10 bases remained unmatched. Germline lookup yields CDR1 SGHVS and CDR2 FQNEAQ. The CDR3 length is 16 residues. The CDR3 spells CASSLHRGGMSYGYTF. For the CDR3, the DNA is TGTGCCAGCAGCTTACACAGGGGCGGTATGAGCTATGGCTACACCTTC.

The rearrangement links TRBV2 to TRBJ2-5, with no clear D. Judging by the DNA end, TRBJ2-7 fits better; the J call may be wrong. There are 12 residues in the CDR3. Germline lookup yields CDR1 SNHLY and CDR2 FYNNEI. CDR3 sequence: CASSEARNEQYF. The CDR3 bases are TGTGCCAGCAGTGAAGCGAGAAACGAGCAGTACTTC.

The chain recombines TRBV4-1 with TRBJ2-3, with a possible D match to TRBD2 (7 bases). The germline gives CDR1 MGHRA, CDR2 YSYEKL. Trimming pared 0 bases from V and 5 bases from J, leaving 12 bases between. This CDR3 has 15 residues. CDR3 coding DNA: TGCGCCAGCAGCCAAGATGGGGGGGCTTTAGATACGCAGTATTTT. It codes for CASSQDGGALDTQYF.

The J gene is TRBJ1-5, the V gene TRBV7-9; D not resolved. Per the germline V gene, CDR1 is SEHNR and CDR2 is FQNEAQ (reference sequence). The CDR3 extends over 15 amino acids. The V end lost 5 bases, the J end lost 8 bases, and 19 bases lay between the germline ends. The CDR3 loop reads CASSPETGPFEPQHF. The CDR3, as DNA: TGTGCCAGCAGCCCCGAAACCGGTCCGTTCGAGCCCCAGCATTTT.

The V and J genes are TRBV9 and TRBJ1-5; D is possibly TRBD1 (5 bases). CDR3 length equals 14 residues. Trimming left V 3 bases short and J 4 bases short, with 11 bases between. Germline CDR1 SGDLS, CDR2 YYNGEE. CDR3 coding DNA: TGTGCCAGCAGCGGAGCAGGGCTTAATCAGCCCCAGCATTTT. It yields the protein CASSGAGLNQPQHF.